The present T cell receptor (beta chain) was sequenced within a study of OX40 agonist ivuxolimab in advanced cancers. Looking at the study overall: An agonistic human IgG2 monoclonal antibody against OX40 (CD134) was given. General observations from the study: The antigen specificity of the peripheral T cells (those that were expanded) was not determined. In a subset of nonresponders, normalized T-cell clonal expansion was also low.

For this clone: Its antigen is undetermined.

Trimming shortened V by 6 bases and J by 5 bases, and 11 bases separated the two germline ends. This CDR3 spans 14 amino acids. The germline V gene has CDR1 MDHEN and CDR2 SYDVKM. Assay used: immunoSEQ multiplex PCR; TCRdb lists only in-frame clones, some missing. The sample records tens of thousands of clones, almost 90% being singletons. The clonotype comes from an adult with an advanced solid tumor such as melanoma, head and neck, liver or kidney cancer. V is TRBV28 and J is TRBJ1-6; D unresolved. The material sequenced was CD4+ or CD8+ T cells sorted from blood, taken in a trial of the OX40 agonist ivuxolimab. This chain's CDR3 is CASRWGSNNSPLHF. CDR3 in DNA: TGTGCCAGCAGATGGGGATCGAATAATTCACCCCTCCACTTT.